This passage covers 25 T cell receptor beta chains from one sample sequenced in a study of identical twins. TCRdb used MiXCR to reprocess the 5' RACE reads, holding one entry per CDR3 protein. Among approximately 260,000 distinct CDR3 sequences listed, around an eighth were seen once. Sample: memory (CD45RO+) T cells sorted from blood. The receptors derive from a woman younger than 35 in good health.

The chain uses TRBV6-1 and TRBJ2-3; tentatively, D is TRBD2 (7 bases). The germline CDR1 and CDR2 sequences are MNHNS and SASEGT. The CDR3 contains 17 residues. V lost 7 bases and J lost 4, with 24 bases in between. The CDR3 nucleotides are TGTGCCAGCACCCTAAGGTTAGGGGGAGGGCCCTCAGATACGCAGTATTTT. Protein product: CASTLRLGGGPSDTQYF.

This chain connects TRBV5-6 to TRBJ2-5, with D perhaps TRBD2 (6 bases). V dropped 3 bases and J dropped 2 bases, with 14 bases sitting between them. CDR1 and CDR2 (germline): SGHDT, YYEEEE. CDR3 length: 15 amino acids. The CDR3 sequence: CASSYPLRGQETQYF. The CDR3, as DNA: TGTGCCAGCAGCTACCCCTTGCGGGGTCAAGAGACCCAGTACTTC. Full variable domain (outside the CDR3, taken from reference TRBV5-6 and TRBJ2-5): DAGVTQSPTHLIKTRGQQVTLRCSPKSGHDTVSWYQQALGQGPQFIFQYYEEEERQRGNFPDRFSGHQFPNYSSELNVNALLLGDSALYLCASSYPLRGQETQYFGPGTRLLVL.

This clonotype turned up a few times. This chain joins TRBV6-1 and TRBJ2-2; tentative D call: TRBD1 (5 bases). Germline loops: CDR1 MNHNS, CDR2 SASEGT. The ends were cut back, 6 bases at V and 6 bases at J, with 17 bases in the middle. CDR3 length: 15 residues. The CDR3 protein is CASSSQAPGSGELFF. The CDR3 DNA is TGTGCCAGCAGCAGCCAGGCCCCAGGGTCCGGGGAGCTGTTTTTT.

The rearrangement links TRBV20-1 to TRBJ2-5, with 7 bases matching TRBD2. The CDR3 runs to 12 residues. Trimming took 2 bases from V and 10 from J; bases not matched to a gene: 7. Germline V lookup: CDR1 DFQATT, CDR2 SNEGSKA (reference sequence). The CDR3 bases are TGCAGTGCTAGAAGTTTCAGGGAGGGCCAGTACTTC. Its protein is CSARSFREGQYF.

The table lists this clonotype with many counts. The chain uses TRBV12-3 or TRBV12-4 and TRBJ2-4; D is perhaps TRBD2 (6 bases). The CDR3 runs 15 residues. V shed 3 bases and J shed 1 base, with 10 bases lying between them. The CDR3 nucleotides are TGTGCCAGCAGTTTGTGGGGGGAGGCCAAAAACATTCAGTACTTC. The encoded protein is CASSLWGEAKNIQYF.

Ten or more counts support this clonotype. The V gene is TRBV7-2, the J gene TRBJ2-7; D not certain. The V and J ends lost 3 bases and 0 bases respectively, with 9 bases between them. Germline V CDR1 and CDR2: SGHTA, FQGNSA. The length of the CDR3 is 14 residues. CDR3 DNA: TGTGCCAGCAGCTTGCCCAGGAGCTCCTACGAGCAGTACTTC. Its protein product is CASSLPRSSYEQYF.

V gene TRBV7-2 combines with J gene TRBJ1-1; D not certain. This CDR3 has 13 amino acids. Germline values: CDR1 SGHTA, CDR2 FQGNSA. V was shortened by 7 bases and J by 0 bases, with 9 bases between the two germline ends. The CDR3 sequence is CASKADMNTEAFF. As DNA, the CDR3 is TGTGCCAGCAAGGCAGACATGAACACTGAAGCTTTCTTT. Full variable domain (rest looked up from reference TRBV7-2 and TRBJ1-1): GAGVSQSPSNKVTEKGKDVELRCDPISGHTALYWYRQSLGQGLEFLIYFQGNSAPDKSGLPSDRFSAERTGGSVSTLTIQRTQQEDSAVYLCASKADMNTEAFFGQGTRLTVV.

This clonotype was seen more than once but under ten times. The chain employs TRBV7-9 and TRBJ2-4; D is uncertain. This CDR3 is 12 amino acids long. Germline CDR1 and CDR2: SEHNR and FQNEAQ (reference sequence). Deletions cut 5 bases from V and 7 bases from J, with 9 bases between. DNA for the CDR3: TGTGCCAGCAGCCCCAGGAGTAACATTCAGTACTTC. This sequence encodes CASSPRSNIQYF.

J is TRBJ1-5 and V is TRBV7-2; D not resolved. CDR1 is SGHTA, CDR2 FQGNSA, per germline. This CDR3 contains 14 residues. The V end was cut by 5 bases, the J end by 6 bases, with 14 bases between. CDR3 sequence: CASSLGGLVQPQHF. In nucleotides, the CDR3 is TGTGCCAGCAGCCTGGGAGGGTTGGTTCAGCCCCAGCATTTT.

The rearrangement uses TRBV27 and TRBJ2-1; no firm D call. The CDR3 has 12 amino acids. The V end was cut by 7 bases, the J end by 6 bases, with 10 bases between. Germline lookup yields CDR1 MNHEY and CDR2 SMNVEV (reference sequence). The CDR3 region has the DNA TGTGCCAGCACGTCAGTTTTCAATGAGCAGTTCTTC. Its translation: CASTSVFNEQFF.

This clonotype was seen repeatedly, ten times or more. The chain employs TRBV5-1 and TRBJ2-1; D is perhaps TRBD1 or TRBD2 (5 bases each). V lost 3 bases and J lost 8, with 15 bases in between. The germline V gene has CDR1 SGHRS and CDR2 YFSETQ. CDR3 length equals 14 residues. The CDR3 sequence is CASSSGAPVDEQFF. The DNA of the CDR3 is TGCGCCAGCAGCTCCGGGGCCCCTGTGGATGAGCAGTTCTTC.

This chain connects TRBV20-1 to TRBJ2-7, with TRBD2 matching over 7 bases. The germline V gene encodes CDR1 DFQATT and CDR2 SNEGSKA (reference sequence). Trimming cost V 4 bases and J 1 base; bases outside gene matches: 7. The CDR3 is 14 residues long. CDR3 region: CSANKGGVSYEQYF. The DNA for the CDR3 is TGCAGTGCTAATAAGGGAGGGGTATCCTACGAGCAGTACTTC.

The chain combines TRBV23-1 with TRBJ2-2; D is possibly TRBD1 (5 bases). TRBV23-1 is annotated as an ORF whose role is uncertain. Between the trimmed V and J ends, which lost 1 base and 2 bases, there was a span of 11 bases. The CDR3 is 16 amino acids. CDR3 DNA sequence: TGCGCCAGCAGTCAATGGGAAGGGGTCAACACCGGGGAGCTGTTTTTT. The encoded protein is CASSQWEGVNTGELFF.

At least ten counts were recorded for this clonotype. The chain is built from TRBV11-2 and TRBJ1-1; the D gene is possibly TRBD1 (5 bases). Germline V lookup: CDR1 SGHAT, CDR2 FQNNGV. The ends were cut back, 0 bases at V and 4 bases at J, with 12 bases in the middle. The CDR3 runs to 15 residues. Here the CDR3 DNA reads TGTGCCAGCAGCTTAGATCCGGCAGGGACCACTGAAGCTTTCTTT. It is translated as CASSLDPAGTTEAFF.

The chain joins TRBV12-3 or TRBV12-4 to TRBJ1-3; D is undetermined. This CDR3 spans 12 amino acids. V lost 2 bases, J lost 11 bases, and 10 bases lay in between. CDR3 nucleotides: TGTGCCAGCAGTTTATCAGGCAGCTCCATATATTTT. Protein sequence: CASSLSGSSIYF.

V is TRBV20-1 and J is TRBJ2-5, with 11 positions matching TRBD1. The trim removed 1 base at V and 4 bases at J, leaving 8 bases unmatched. The CDR3 is 16 residues long. Germline V gene lookup returns CDR1 DFQATT and CDR2 SNEGSKA (reference sequence). The CDR3 sequence: CSARGRGDRGGETQYF. CDR3 bases: TGCAGTGCTAGAGGTCGTGGGGACAGGGGGGGAGAGACCCAGTACTTC.

This clonotype was seen a handful of times. V is TRBV11-2 and J is TRBJ1-2, with 8 bases fitting TRBD1. The CDR3 has 12 amino acids. After removal of 5 bases from V and 12 bases from J, the junction contained 8 bases not matched to a gene. Germline CDR1 and CDR2: SGHAT and FQNNGV. The DNA of the CDR3 is TGTGCCAGCAGCCGAGGTTCAGGGGGCAACACCTTC. This translates into CASSRGSGGNTF. Combining the CDR3 with reference TRBV11-2 and TRBJ1-2 gives the whole variable domain EAGVAQSPRYKIIEKRQSVAFWCNPISGHATLYWYQQILGQGPKLLIQFQNNGVVDDSQLPKDRFSAERLKGVDSTLKIQPAKLEDSAVYLCASSRGSGGNTFGSGTRLTVV.

This chain uses TRBV20-1 with TRBJ2-3; tentatively, D is TRBD2 (6 bases). Germline loops: CDR1 DFQATT, CDR2 SNEGSKA (reference sequence). Trimming cost V 6 bases and J 3 bases, with 13 bases left between them. The CDR3 is 13 amino acids. The CDR3 loop reads CSAEEGSTDTQYF. CDR3 DNA: TGCAGTGCGGAGGAGGGCTCAACAGATACGCAGTATTTT.

Comments on this clonotype: A much larger clone sits a single nucleotide away, making a read error possible. V is TRBV12-3 or TRBV12-4 and J is TRBJ2-1; D ambiguous. The CDR3 has 17 residues. Trimming removed 10 bases from V and 5 bases from J, with 27 bases in between. The CDR3 nucleotides read TGTGCCATCAGCCCAACCCTAGGACGCCGTCCTAACAATGAGCAGTTCTTC. This encodes CAISPTLGRRPNNEQFF.

This clonotype was seen at least ten times. The chain uses TRBV20-1 and TRBJ2-2; D might be TRBD1 (6 bases). The CDR3 spans 16 residues. The V and J ends lost 5 bases and 1 base respectively, with 17 bases between them. Germline V gene sequence: CDR1 DFQATT, CDR2 SNEGSKA (reference sequence). CDR3 nucleotide sequence: TGCAGTGCTCCTGACAGGAAAGCCGTGAACACCGGGGAGCTGTTTTTT. It yields the protein CSAPDRKAVNTGELFF.

With respect to this clonotype: At one of its ends the junction is not consistent with the germline gene, which may arise from a read error. This chain joins TRBV20-1 and TRBJ2-1, with D possibly matching TRBD2 (6 bases). Germline V gene data show CDR1 as DFQATT and CDR2 as SNEGSKA (reference sequence). This CDR3 region has 17 residues. CDR3 sequence: CCASPLRTAGSYNEQFF. The CDR3 region has the DNA TGCTGTGCTAGTCCTCTTCGTACGGCGGGATCCTACAATGAGCAGTTCTTC.

The V call is TRBV21-1, the J call TRBJ1-1; the table assigns TRBD1, which was not confirmed against the DNA. TRBV21-1 represents a pseudogene. The CDR3 totals 17 residues. The CDR3 is CASSKYQDRGLNTQAFF. For the CDR3, the DNA is TGTGCCAGCAGCAAGTACCAGGACAGGGGGTTGAACACTCAAGCTTTCTTT.

The genes are TRBV7-2 and TRBJ1-5; possibly TRBD1 for D (5 bases). Trimming shortened V by 5 bases and J by 0 bases, and 8 bases separated the two germline ends. The CDR3 extends over 14 amino acids. Germline V CDR1 and CDR2: SGHTA, FQGNSA. CDR3 sequence: CASSPGHSNQPQHF. CDR3 in DNA: TGTGCCAGCAGCCCAGGGCATAGCAATCAGCCCCAGCATTTT. Full variable domain (rest looked up from reference TRBV7-2 and TRBJ1-5): GAGVSQSPSNKVTEKGKDVELRCDPISGHTALYWYRQSLGQGLEFLIYFQGNSAPDKSGLPSDRFSAERTGGSVSTLTIQRTQQEDSAVYLCASSPGHSNQPQHFGDGTRLSIL.

This clonotype has at least ten counts. The chain recombines TRBV29-1 with TRBJ2-7; a possible D gene is TRBD1 (5 bases). Germline V gene data show CDR1 as SQVTM and CDR2 as ANQGSEA. The CDR3 extends over 13 amino acids. The germline V and J ends were trimmed by 4 bases and 6 bases, with 16 bases remaining between them. As DNA, the CDR3 is TGCAGCGTTGTTGGGCAGGGCATCGGCGAGCAGTACTTC. The encoded protein is CSVVGQGIGEQYF.

This clonotype was seen a handful of times. The V and J genes are TRBV5-1 and TRBJ2-3; the match to TRBD2 covers 9 bases. The CDR3 is made up of 16 amino acids. Looked up from germline, CDR1 is SGHRS and CDR2 is YFSETQ. Trimming cost V 0 bases and J 5 bases; bases outside gene matches: 7. In DNA form, the CDR3 reads TGCGCCAGCAGCTTGGCAGGCGGGGGGGTAGGAGATACGCAGTATTTT. It translates to CASSLAGGGVGDTQYF. Full variable domain (remainder filled in from reference TRBV5-1 and TRBJ2-3): KAGVTQTPRYLIKTRGQQVTLSCSPISGHRSVSWYQQTPGQGLQFLFEYFSETQRNKGNFPGRFSGRQFSNSRSEMNVSTLELGDSALYLCASSLAGGGVGDTQYFGPGTRLTVL.